This is a list of T cell receptor beta chains from one sample in a study of shared clonotypes between healthy human individuals. Produced via immunoSEQ multiplex PCR; TCRdb's table is partial and in-frame only. The sample contains around 95,000 clones, roughly 45% of which appear only once. Sequencing input: PBMCs. These TCRs come from a woman aged 40 to 55 in good health. Some clones in this sample may be carry-over from other donors' samples. The CDR3 runs from the conserved cysteine through the conserved F or W. The D gene is left open where the match is weak. The size of a clone is reported for some rows only, either as once, few or many, or as a class for expanded clones.

abundance: .
v_gene: TRBV10-2
j_gene: TRBJ2-7
d_gene: .
len: 15
CDR3aa: CASSVVTGPGHEQYF
CDR3nt: TGCGCCAGCAGTGTTGTGACAGGTCCGGGCCACGAGCAGTACTTC

abundance: .
v_gene: TRBV7-2
j_gene: TRBJ1-2
d_gene: .
len: 17
CDR3aa: CASSLAVRGGSGYGYTF
CDR3nt: TGTGCCAGCAGCTTAGCGGTCAGGGGTGGCAGCGGCTATGGCTACACCTTC

abundance: .
v_gene: TRBV7-2
j_gene: TRBJ2-7
d_gene: .
len: 14
CDR3aa: CASSLGRSSYEQYF
CDR3nt: TGTGCCAGCAGCTTAGGCCGGAGCTCCTACGAGCAGTACTTC

abundance: few
v_gene: TRBV2
j_gene: TRBJ1-1
d_gene: .
len: 16
CDR3aa: CASIPRRAGRNTEAFF
CDR3nt: TGTGCCAGCATCCCAAGGAGGGCAGGGAGGAACACTGAAGCTTTCTTT

abundance: few
v_gene: TRBV10-3
j_gene: TRBJ2-7
d_gene: .
len: 11
CDR3aa: CAISEGYEQYF
CDR3nt: TGTGCCATCAGTGAAGGGTACGAGCAGTACTTC

abundance: .
v_gene: TRBV29-1
j_gene: TRBJ2-3
d_gene: .
len: 14
CDR3aa: CSVEVRSGRDTQYF
CDR3nt: TGCAGCGTTGAAGTTAGGTCAGGGAGAGATACGCAGTATTTT

abundance: .
v_gene: TRBV7-2
j_gene: TRBJ1-2
d_gene: TRBD1
len: 17
CDR3aa: CASSFGEGGGAYYGYTF
CDR3nt: TGTGCCAGCAGCTTCGGCGAAGGAGGGGGCGCGTACTATGGCTACACCTTC

abundance: .
v_gene: TRBV20-1
j_gene: TRBJ2-7
d_gene: .
len: 10
CDR3aa: CSATEGMQYF
CDR3nt: TGCAGTGCTACGGAGGGCATGCAGTACTTC

abundance: many
v_gene: TRBV19
j_gene: TRBJ1-2
d_gene: .
len: 12
CDR3aa: CASSMGARGYTF
CDR3nt: TGTGCCAGTAGTATGGGGGCGAGGGGCTACACCTTC

abundance: many
v_gene: TRBV29-1
j_gene: TRBJ2-7
d_gene: .
len: 12
CDR3aa: CSVRTSSYEQYF
CDR3nt: TGCAGCGTCAGAACTAGCTCCTACGAGCAGTACTTC

abundance: few
v_gene: TRBV5-1
j_gene: TRBJ2-1
d_gene: .
len: 15
CDR3aa: CASSLVEGSRNEQFF
CDR3nt: TGCGCCAGCAGCTTGGTCGAGGGCAGTCGGAATGAGCAGTTCTTC

abundance: .
v_gene: TRBV29-1
j_gene: TRBJ2-3
d_gene: TRBD2
len: 15
CDR3aa: CSVALAGGYADTQYF
CDR3nt: TGCAGCGTTGCACTAGCGGGAGGTTATGCAGATACGCAGTATTTT

abundance: .
v_gene: TRBV30
j_gene: TRBJ1-3
d_gene: .
len: 13
CDR3aa: CAWDRSSGNTIYF
CDR3nt: TGTGCCTGGGACAGATCCTCTGGAAACACCATATATTTT

abundance: few
v_gene: TRBV7-3
j_gene: TRBJ2-1
d_gene: .
len: 14
CDR3aa: CASSSMSSYNEQFF
CDR3nt: TGTGCCAGCAGCTCTATGAGCTCCTACAATGAGCAGTTCTTC

abundance: .
v_gene: TRBV4-3
j_gene: TRBJ2-1
d_gene: .
len: 15
CDR3aa: CASSQVIGEGNEQFF
CDR3nt: TGCGCCAGCAGCCAAGTAATCGGTGAGGGCAATGAGCAGTTCTTC

abundance: .
v_gene: TRBV19
j_gene: TRBJ1-1
d_gene: .
len: 14
CDR3aa: CASRQGGVNTEAFF
CDR3nt: TGTGCCAGTAGACAGGGAGGGGTGAACACTGAAGCTTTCTTT

abundance: .
v_gene: TRBV18
j_gene: TRBJ2-2
d_gene: .
len: 15
CDR3aa: CASSPWELNTGELFF
CDR3nt: TGTGCCAGCTCACCATGGGAACTGAACACCGGGGAGCTGTTTTTT

abundance: once
v_gene: TRBV29-1
j_gene: TRBJ1-4
d_gene: .
len: 13
CDR3aa: CSVEDLQSEKLFF
CDR3nt: TGCAGCGTTGAAGATCTTCAGAGTGAAAAACTGTTTTTT

abundance: .
v_gene: TRBV29-1
j_gene: TRBJ2-7
d_gene: TRBD2
len: 13
CDR3aa: CSGREGTLNEQYF
CDR3nt: TGCAGCGGGAGGGAGGGGACCTTAAACGAGCAGTACTTC

abundance: few
v_gene: TRBV19
j_gene: TRBJ2-7
d_gene: TRBD2
len: 14
CDR3aa: CASSREGRFYEQYF
CDR3nt: TGTGCCAGTAGTAGGGAGGGCAGGTTCTACGAGCAGTACTTC

abundance: many
v_gene: TRBV27
j_gene: TRBJ2-3
d_gene: TRBD2
len: 14
CDR3aa: CASRFGGLMDTQYF
CDR3nt: TGTGCCAGCAGGTTCGGGGGGTTAATGGATACGCAGTATTTT

abundance: .
v_gene: TRBV25-1
j_gene: TRBJ2-7
d_gene: .
len: 14
CDR3aa: CASSVGTQIYEQYF
CDR3nt: TGTGCCAGCAGTGTCGGGACTCAGATCTACGAGCAGTACTTC

abundance: .
v_gene: TRBV30
j_gene: TRBJ1-2
d_gene: TRBD1
len: 13
CDR3aa: CAWKTGGASGYTF
CDR3nt: TGTGCCTGGAAGACAGGGGGCGCAAGTGGCTACACCTTC

abundance: many
v_gene: TRBV4-3
j_gene: TRBJ2-1
d_gene: .
len: 13
CDR3aa: CASSQETSREQFF
CDR3nt: TGCGCCAGCAGCCAGGAAACTAGCCGTGAGCAGTTCTTC

abundance: many
v_gene: TRBV6-1
j_gene: TRBJ2-3
d_gene: TRBD2
len: 15
CDR3aa: CASSEAGLVFDTQYF
CDR3nt: TGTGCCAGCAGTGAAGCGGGACTAGTATTCGATACGCAGTATTTT

abundance: many
v_gene: TRBV7-9
j_gene: TRBJ2-2
d_gene: TRBD1
len: 14
CDR3aa: CASSLQGGSGELFF
CDR3nt: TGTGCCAGCAGCCTACAGGGGGGCTCAGGGGAGCTGTTTTTT

abundance: .
v_gene: TRBV13
j_gene: TRBJ1-1
d_gene: .
len: 14
CDR3aa: CASSLVQGKGEAFF
CDR3nt: TGTGCCAGCAGCTTAGTTCAGGGTAAGGGTGAAGCTTTCTTT

abundance: .
v_gene: TRBV29-1
j_gene: TRBJ2-7
d_gene: .
len: 15
CDR3aa: CSVEGGSTGTYEQYF
CDR3nt: TGCAGCGTTGAAGGGGGGAGTACAGGGACCTACGAGCAGTACTTC

abundance: .
v_gene: TRBV30
j_gene: TRBJ2-7
d_gene: TRBD2
len: 15
CDR3aa: CAWSRLSGRGYEQYF
CDR3nt: TGTGCCTGGAGTCGACTTAGCGGGAGGGGCTACGAGCAGTACTTC

abundance: .
v_gene: TRBV28
j_gene: TRBJ2-7
d_gene: TRBD2
len: 14
CDR3aa: CASSFLLAGYEQYF
CDR3nt: TGTGCCAGCAGTTTCCTCCTAGCGGGCTACGAGCAGTACTTC

abundance: many
v_gene: TRBV5-1
j_gene: TRBJ1-1
d_gene: .
len: 14
CDR3aa: CASSLETGNTEAFF
CDR3nt: TGCGCCAGCAGCTTGGAGACAGGGAACACTGAAGCTTTCTTT

abundance: .
v_gene: TRBV5-1
j_gene: TRBJ2-7
d_gene: TRBD2
len: 12
CDR3aa: CASSLDGLAGYF
CDR3nt: TGCGCCAGCAGCTTGGACGGACTAGCGGGGTACTTC

abundance: .
v_gene: TRBV25-1
j_gene: TRBJ2-7
d_gene: TRBD2
len: 14
CDR3aa: CASSESPSGYEQYF
CDR3nt: TGTGCCAGCAGTGAATCACCTAGCGGCTACGAGCAGTACTTC

abundance: many
v_gene: TRBV29-1
j_gene: TRBJ1-2
d_gene: TRBD1
len: 15
CDR3aa: CSVPATGDIYYGYTF
CDR3nt: TGCAGCGTCCCTGCAACAGGGGACATCTACTATGGCTACACCTTC

abundance: .
v_gene: TRBV13
j_gene: TRBJ2-7
d_gene: TRBD2
len: 18
CDR3aa: CASSLDVTSGSYPYEQYF
CDR3nt: TGTGCCAGCAGCTTAGACGTGACTAGCGGGAGTTATCCCTACGAGCAGTACTTC

abundance: .
v_gene: TRBV19
j_gene: TRBJ2-2
d_gene: .
len: 14
CDR3aa: CASTGQLYTGGLFF
CDR3nt: TGTGCCAGTACCGGCCAGCTATACACCGGGGGGCTGTTTTTT

abundance: .
v_gene: TRBV7-2
j_gene: TRBJ2-7
d_gene: .
len: 16
CDR3aa: CASSLDRPASSYEQYF
CDR3nt: TGTGCCAGCAGCTTAGATAGGCCGGCAAGCTCCTACGAGCAGTACTTC

abundance: few
v_gene: TRBV2
j_gene: TRBJ2-7
d_gene: .
len: 14
CDR3aa: CASKSRDASAEQYF
CDR3nt: TGTGCCAGCAAGTCCCGGGACGCCTCGGCCGAGCAGTACTTC

abundance: .
v_gene: TRBV23-1
j_gene: TRBJ2-6
d_gene: .
len: 16
CDR3aa: CASSPTSASGANVLTF
CDR3nt: TGCGCCAGCAGCCCAACTTCAGCCTCTGGGGCCAACGTCCTGACTTTC

abundance: .
v_gene: TRBV20-1
j_gene: TRBJ1-2
d_gene: .
len: 9
CDR3aa: CSARAGYTF
CDR3nt: TGCAGTGCTAGAGCTGGCTACACCTTC

abundance: .
v_gene: TRBV6-5
j_gene: TRBJ2-1
d_gene: .
len: 15
CDR3aa: CASSLVPEAYNEQFF
CDR3nt: TGTGCCAGCAGCTTAGTTCCAGAGGCCTACAATGAGCAGTTCTTC

abundance: .
v_gene: TRBV4-2
j_gene: TRBJ2-1
d_gene: TRBD2
len: 15
CDR3aa: CASSYRREVPNEQFF
CDR3nt: TGTGCCAGCAGTTACAGGCGGGAGGTTCCCAATGAGCAGTTCTTC

abundance: .
v_gene: TRBV25-1
j_gene: TRBJ2-2
d_gene: TRBD2
len: 15
CDR3aa: CASSEPAGDTGELFF
CDR3nt: TGTGCCAGCAGTGAACCAGCGGGAGATACCGGGGAGCTGTTTTTT

abundance: few
v_gene: TRBV30
j_gene: TRBJ1-2
d_gene: .
len: 12
CDR3aa: CAWSSWAYGYTF
CDR3nt: TGTGCCTGGAGTAGTTGGGCATATGGCTACACCTTC

abundance: many
v_gene: TRBV7-2
j_gene: TRBJ2-3
d_gene: .
len: 13
CDR3aa: CASSLSRTDTQYF
CDR3nt: TGTGCCAGCAGCTTAAGCCGCACAGATACGCAGTATTTT

abundance: medium-sized
v_gene: TRBV2
j_gene: TRBJ1-1
d_gene: .
len: 13
CDR3aa: CASKVEDSREAFF
CDR3nt: TGTGCCAGCAAGGTCGAGGACAGCCGAGAAGCTTTCTTT

abundance: once
v_gene: TRBV4-1
j_gene: TRBJ2-7
d_gene: TRBD1
len: 16
CDR3aa: CASSQALQGVRYEQYF
CDR3nt: TGCGCCAGCAGCCAAGCCCTACAGGGGGTCCGTTACGAGCAGTACTTC

abundance: .
v_gene: TRBV7-2
j_gene: TRBJ1-5
d_gene: .
len: 12
CDR3aa: CASSFLNQPQHF
CDR3nt: TGTGCCAGCAGCTTCCTCAATCAGCCCCAGCATTTT

abundance: once
v_gene: TRBV9
j_gene: TRBJ2-3
d_gene: .
len: 15
CDR3aa: CASSVGAGATDTQYF
CDR3nt: TGTGCCAGCAGCGTAGGAGCCGGAGCCACAGATACGCAGTATTTT

abundance: few
v_gene: TRBV30
j_gene: TRBJ2-5
d_gene: .
len: 12
CDR3aa: CAWSDTEETQYF
CDR3nt: TGTGCCTGGAGTGATACCGAAGAGACCCAGTACTTC

abundance: .
v_gene: TRBV29-1
j_gene: TRBJ2-7
d_gene: .
len: 13
CDR3aa: CSVGGFGLREQYF
CDR3nt: TGCAGCGTTGGGGGTTTCGGACTGCGCGAGCAGTACTTC

abundance: .
v_gene: TRBV4-1
j_gene: TRBJ2-7
d_gene: TRBD1
len: 15
CDR3aa: CASSPGTGGPYEQYF
CDR3nt: TGCGCCAGCAGCCCCGGGACAGGGGGACCTTACGAGCAGTACTTC

abundance: .
v_gene: TRBV4-2
j_gene: TRBJ2-1
d_gene: .
len: 13
CDR3aa: CVSSPTSNNEQFF
CDR3nt: TGTGTCAGCAGCCCGACTAGTAACAATGAGCAGTTCTTC

abundance: .
v_gene: TRBV28
j_gene: TRBJ1-2
d_gene: TRBD1
len: 15
CDR3aa: CASSLTGEGSGGYTF
CDR3nt: TGTGCCAGCAGTTTAACAGGGGAGGGATCGGGTGGCTACACCTTC

abundance: .
v_gene: TRBV7-9
j_gene: TRBJ2-5
d_gene: TRBD1
len: 15
CDR3aa: CASSLLQGGGETQYF
CDR3nt: TGTGCCAGCAGCTTATTACAGGGGGGAGGAGAGACCCAGTACTTC

abundance: .
v_gene: TRBV30
j_gene: TRBJ1-6
d_gene: .
len: 12
CDR3aa: CAGGRPNSPLHF
CDR3nt: TGTGCCGGGGGACGCCCAAATTCACCCCTCCACTTT

abundance: few
v_gene: TRBV29-1
j_gene: TRBJ2-7
d_gene: .
len: 12
CDR3aa: CSVERDNYEQYF
CDR3nt: TGCAGCGTTGAACGGGATAACTACGAGCAGTACTTC